This T cell receptor beta chain was sequenced during a study of T-cell memory formation after mild COVID-19. Study details: There were largely donor-specific TCR clusters. Study-wide points: Day 37-peaking second-wave clones had unconfirmed SARS-CoV-2 specificity. The study found contracting CD4+ clones mainly in CM and EM and contracting CD8+ clones in EMRA. Clones contracting day 15 to 85 were balanced CD4/CD8; later expanders leaned CD4+.

Trimming stripped 4 bases from V and 6 bases from J, with 13 bases between. Germline loops: CDR1 LGHDT, CDR2 YNNKEL (reference sequence). CDR3 length equals 14 residues. This clonotype has ten or more counts. Its antigen remains unidentified. TCRdb re-called the 5' RACE reads through MiXCR, storing one row per CDR3 protein. The table shows approximately 45,000 distinct CDR3 sequences, with 6% to 8.5% occurring only once. The specimen sequenced was PBMCs or a T cell subset sorted from them (not recorded which). The sequence was obtained from an adult who had mild COVID-19 (a few samples of this study predate the infection). Cell type and time point are not known. V gene TRBV3-1 combines with J gene TRBJ1-5; D is possibly TRBD1 (6 bases). CDR3 in amino acids: CASSPTGSRQPQHF. The CDR3, as DNA: TGTGCCAGCAGCCCTACAGGGTCCCGTCAGCCCCAGCATTTT.